These T cell receptor beta chains were read from a single sample in a study of cytotoxic CD8 clonotypes in ibrutinib-treated CLL. The method was immunoSEQ multiplex PCR; TCRdb's version includes in-frame clones alone and lacks a portion of them. Of roughly 100,000 clones listed, about 78% are singletons. The sample was PBMCs, taken after 12 months of ibrutinib treatment. These receptors all come from a human donor with chronic lymphocytic leukemia. CDR3s include the opening cysteine and the closing phenylalanine or tryptophan. A D gene is named only where the DNA matches it firmly. A clone size is listed for some rows: how often the clone was seen (once, few, many), or a class if it is expanded.

j_call | clone_size | v_call | d_call | cdr3_nt | cdr3_aa
TRBJ2-1 | NA | TRBV6-6 | NA | TGTGCCAGCAGTTACCAGACCAATGAGCAGTTCTTC | CASSYQTNEQFF
TRBJ2-5 | few | TRBV2 | TRBD1 | TGTGCCAGCGAAGGGGGCCGAGGAGAGACCCAGTACTTC | CASEGGRGETQYF
TRBJ2-4 | NA | TRBV7-2 | NA | TGTGCCAGCAGCCCCTCTCAGGGGAGGGAAAACATTCAGTACTTC | CASSPSQGRENIQYF
TRBJ2-5 | NA | TRBV7-3 | NA | TGTGCCAGCAGCCCCACCGGCCAGGGAGAGACCCAGTACTTC | CASSPTGQGETQYF
TRBJ1-1 | NA | TRBV29-1 | NA | TGCAGCGGCAGGGTAGGGAACACTGAAGCTTTCTTT | CSGRVGNTEAFF
TRBJ1-1 | NA | TRBV30 | NA | TGTGCCGCAACTCAGGGGTTCATGAACACTGAAGCTTTCTTT | CAATQGFMNTEAFF
TRBJ1-1 | NA | TRBV19 | NA | TGTGCCAGTACAAACATAGTGGGGACGAACACTGAAGCTTTCTTT | CASTNIVGTNTEAFF
TRBJ1-3 | once | TRBV18 | NA | TGTGCCAGCTCACCTGCTAACTCGGGACAAGGAAACACCATATATTTT | CASSPANSGQGNTIYF
TRBJ2-2 | NA | TRBV5-6 | NA | TGTGCCAGCAGCTTGGCACCCGGGGAGCTGTTTTTT | CASSLAPGELFF
TRBJ2-7 | once | TRBV5-1 | NA | TGCGCCAGCAGCTTGGTGGGGAACTACGAGCAGTACTTC | CASSLVGNYEQYF
TRBJ2-2 | NA | TRBV7-1 | TRBD2 | TGTGCCAGCAGCCAGGGAGGGCAGGGGGAGCTGTTTTTT | CASSQGGQGELFF
TRBJ1-3 | NA | TRBV4-1 | TRBD1 | TGCGCCAGCAGCCAAGTAACAGGGGCGGTTGGAAACACCATATATTTT | CASSQVTGAVGNTIYF
TRBJ2-1 | NA | TRBV11-3 | TRBD1 | TGTGCCAGCAGCACGGGACAGGGGGCGAGGAGCTCCTACAATGAGCAGTTCTTC | CASSTGQGARSSYNEQFF
TRBJ1-2 | NA | TRBV30 | NA | TGTGCCTGGAGTACGCCAGGGTCGGGAGGCTACACCTTC | CAWSTPGSGGYTF
TRBJ2-2 | NA | TRBV5-1 | TRBD1 | TGCGCCAGCAGCGGGGACAGGGGTAACACCGGGGAGCTGTTTTTT | CASSGDRGNTGELFF
TRBJ1-1 | NA | TRBV6-5 | TRBD1 | TGTGCCAGCAGTTACTCGGGACAGGGGAACACTGAAGCTTTCTTT | CASSYSGQGNTEAFF
TRBJ2-3 | few | TRBV27 | NA | TGTGCCAGCAGTTTAACCCTTCCCTCTAGCACAGATACGCAGTATTTT | CASSLTLPSSTDTQYF
TRBJ2-7 | once | TRBV18 | NA | TGTGCCAGCTCCCCGGCCGTTAGCTCCTACGAGCAGTACTTC | CASSPAVSSYEQYF
TRBJ1-2 | NA | TRBV9 | NA | TGTGCCAGCAGCGTAAATCCAGGAAGCTATGGCTACACCTTC | CASSVNPGSYGYTF
TRBJ2-1 | NA | TRBV6-6 | TRBD2 | TGTGCCAGCATAAGCGGGGGCAATATATACAATGAGCAGTTCTTC | CASISGGNIYNEQFF
TRBJ1-1 | NA | TRBV5-6 | TRBD1 | TGTGCCAGCAGCGACGACAGGGGGCTGTCTGAAGCTTTCTTT | CASSDDRGLSEAFF
TRBJ2-1 | NA | TRBV4-1 | TRBD2 | TGCGCCAGCAGCCGTCCGGGGGGGCCACAGGAGCAGTTCTTC | CASSRPGGPQEQFF
TRBJ2-6 | few | TRBV2 | NA | TGTGCCAGCGGAGGGAGCTCTGGGGCCAACGTCCTGACTTTC | CASGGSSGANVLTF